The 19 T cell receptor beta chains given below trace back to one sample, sequenced in a study of blood T cell repertoires in COVID-19. TCRdb's table, derived via immunoSEQ multiplex PCR, lists solely in-frame clones and lacks some. The sample yields about 63,000 clones, 70% to 80% seen once. Sample: peripheral blood. These TCRs come from a human donor in a cohort sampled during active COVID-19.

This clone was picked up one time. V gene TRBV6-2 or TRBV6-3 combines with J gene TRBJ2-1; 8 nucleotides align to TRBD2. CDR3 length: 15 amino acids. V lost 2 bases and J lost 5; bases outside the gene matches: 5. Germline lookup yields CDR1 MNHEY and CDR2 SVGEGT. CDR3 DNA: TGTGCCAGCAGTTACCAAGCGGGAGCGGACAATGAGCAGTTCTTC. Its protein is CASSYQAGADNEQFF.

V and J are TRBV5-1 and TRBJ2-2; TRBD2 matches at 7 bases. Germline V gene data show CDR1 as SGHRS and CDR2 as YFSETQ. Unmatched junction bases numbered 6, after V lost 1 base and J lost 6 bases. The CDR3 consists of 15 residues. For the CDR3, the DNA is TGCGCCAGCAGCTTGTATAGCGGGTCGGCCGGGGAGCTGTTTTTT. This sequence encodes CASSLYSGSAGELFF. Based on the CDR3 plus reference TRBV5-1 and TRBJ2-2, the full variable domain is KAGVTQTPRYLIKTRGQQVTLSCSPISGHRSVSWYQQTPGQGLQFLFEYFSETQRNKGNFPGRFSGRQFSNSRSEMNVSTLELGDSALYLCASSLYSGSAGELFFGEGSRLTVL.

The J gene is TRBJ2-4, the V gene TRBV5-1; D is ambiguous. The CDR3 is 14 residues long. Looked up from germline, CDR1 is SGHRS and CDR2 is YFSETQ. V lost 2 bases and J 3 bases, leaving 9 bases between the germline ends. Here the CDR3 DNA reads TGCGCCAGCAGCTTCCTAGGAGTCAAAAACATTCAGTACTTC. Protein sequence: CASSFLGVKNIQYF.

The CDR3 is CASSFSQVDGRGYTF. The CDR3 bases are TGTGCCAGCAGTTTCTCACAGGTGGATGGTCGGGGCTACACCTTC. The genes are TRBV27 and TRBJ1-2; TRBD1 might be the D (5 bases). Trimming removed 3 bases at V and 8 bases at J, with 19 bases between. This CDR3 is 15 amino acids long. CDR1 and CDR2 from the germline V gene are MNHEY and SMNVEV (reference sequence).

V is TRBV5-6 and J is TRBJ2-1, with 12 bases that match TRBD2. With V trimmed by 0 bases and J by 2 bases, 3 bases remained unmatched. Germline V lookup: CDR1 SGHDT, CDR2 YYEEEE. The CDR3 has 17 amino acids. DNA of the CDR3: TGTGCCAGCAGCTTGGCGACTAGCGGGAGTACCTACAATGAGCAGTTCTTC. This translates into CASSLATSGSTYNEQFF.

V usage is TRBV29-1 and J usage is TRBJ2-6; 9 bases fit TRBD1. The CDR3 loop spans 16 amino acids. V gave up 4 bases and J gave up 2 bases; unmatched junction bases: 6. Germline assignment: CDR1 SQVTM and CDR2 ANQGSEA. CDR3: CSVATGGRAGANVLTF. The CDR3 bases are TGCAGCGTTGCCACAGGGGGCCGGGCTGGGGCCAACGTCCTGACTTTC.

The chain couples TRBV27 to TRBJ1-1; maybe TRBD1 (5 bases). The germline gives CDR1 MNHEY, CDR2 SMNVEV (reference sequence). Trimming removed 4 bases from V and 0 bases from J, with 9 bases in between. The CDR3 covers 14 residues. DNA for the CDR3: TGTGCCAGCAGTTCTGGCAGGGTGAACACTGAAGCTTTCTTT. Residues: CASSSGRVNTEAFF.

The chain couples TRBV5-5 to TRBJ2-3; a weak D match, TRBD2 (5 bases). V gave up 2 bases and J gave up 7 bases, with 14 bases separating them. Per germline, CDR1 SGHKS and CDR2 YYEKEE (reference sequence). This CDR3 contains 14 residues. The chain's CDR3 is CASSFTSSGYTQYF. The CDR3 nucleotides read TGTGCCAGCAGCTTCACTAGTTCAGGTTATACGCAGTATTTT.

The genes are TRBV19 and TRBJ2-6; weak D call: TRBD2 (6 bases). The CDR3 runs to 18 residues. The V gene lost 1 base and the J gene lost 0 bases, with 13 bases spanning the gap. Germline loops: CDR1 LNHDA, CDR2 SQIVND (reference sequence). The CDR3 loop reads CASSIAHGGYSGANVLTF. DNA of the CDR3: TGTGCCAGTAGTATAGCACACGGGGGATACTCTGGGGCCAACGTCCTGACTTTC.

The chain employs TRBV7-9 and TRBJ2-7; a possible D gene is TRBD1 (5 bases). Looked up from germline, CDR1 is SEHNR and CDR2 is FQNEAQ (reference sequence). This CDR3 spans 14 amino acids. The V gene lost 5 bases and the J gene lost 3 bases, with 14 bases spanning the gap. The CDR3 sequence: CASSPGQGLYEQYF. In DNA, the CDR3 is TGTGCCAGCAGCCCCGGCCAGGGTCTCTACGAGCAGTACTTC.

The chain is built from TRBV28 and TRBJ1-2; D is unresolved. Per the germline V gene, CDR1 is MDHEN and CDR2 is SYDVKM. The CDR3 has 11 amino acids. The V end lost 6 bases, the J end lost 4 bases, and 6 bases lay between the germline ends. As DNA, the CDR3 is TGTGCCAGCAGGCAGATCTATGGCTACACCTTC. Its protein is CASRQIYGYTF.

The gene calls are TRBV24-1 and TRBJ2-7, with D hard to call. Germline V gene sequence: CDR1 KGHDR, CDR2 SFDVKD. Trimming removed 9 bases at V and 5 bases at J, with 19 bases between. The CDR3 extends over 14 amino acids. CDR3 amino acids: CATLRLKAFHEQYF. CDR3 sequence (DNA): TGTGCCACCTTACGACTTAAGGCCTTCCACGAGCAGTACTTC.

The rearrangement uses TRBV7-9 and TRBJ2-3; 13 positions agree with TRBD2. The trim removed 0 bases at V and 2 bases at J, leaving 5 bases unmatched. From germline, CDR1 is SEHNR and CDR2 FQNEAQ (reference sequence). This CDR3 comprises 18 residues. DNA of the CDR3: TGTGCCAGCAGCTTAGCACCGGGACTAGCGGGACTCACAGATACGCAGTATTTT. Translated, it gives CASSLAPGLAGLTDTQYF. The variable domain in full, with the rest retrieved from reference TRBV7-9 and TRBJ2-3, is DTGVSQNPRHKITKRGQNVTFRCDPISEHNRLYWYRQTLGQGPEFLTYFQNEAQLEKSRLLSDRFSAERPKGSFSTLEIQRTEQGDSAMYLCASSLAPGLAGLTDTQYFGPGTRLTVL.

This chain links TRBV9 with TRBJ2-7; 7 bases line up with TRBD2. Germline V gene data show CDR1 as SGDLS and CDR2 as YYNGEE. V shed 4 bases and J 6 bases; nucleotides not matched to a gene: 10. The CDR3 runs 14 residues. CDR3 DNA: TGTGCCAGCAGCTCTGACGCCGGGACTACCGAGCAGTACTTC. Amino acid sequence: CASSSDAGTTEQYF.

The chain uses TRBV30 and TRBJ2-3; 8 nucleotides line up with TRBD2. J lost 0 bases, V lost 3 bases, and 8 bases had no gene match. CDR1 and CDR2 (germline): GTSNPN, SVGIG (reference sequence). This CDR3 has 16 amino acids. The CDR3 here is CAWRDTSGSSTDTQYF. The CDR3 nucleotides are TGTGCCTGGAGGGATACTAGCGGATCTAGCACAGATACGCAGTATTTT.

The CDR3 coding sequence is TGTGCCAGCAGTTTGAGGATAATAGGCTCACCCCTCCACTTT. This encodes CASSLRIIGSPLHF. The chain combines TRBV28 with TRBJ1-6; D not resolved. This CDR3 has 14 residues. The ends were cut back, 3 bases at V and 10 bases at J, with 13 bases in the middle. CDR1 is MDHEN, CDR2 SYDVKM, per germline. Full variable domain (remainder filled in from reference TRBV28 and TRBJ1-6): DVKVTQSSRYLVKRTGEKVFLECVQDMDHENMFWYRQDPGLGLRLIYFSYDVKMKEKGDIPEGYSVSREKKERFSLILESASTNQTSMYLCASSLRIIGSPLHFGNGTRLTVT.

The rearrangement links TRBV10-3 to TRBJ2-1; TRBD2 matches at 11 bases. Germline-derived CDR1 and CDR2 are ENHRY and SYGVKD. V lost 2 bases and J lost 7; bases outside the gene matches: 13. The CDR3 runs to 18 residues. This CDR3 is CAISESGGGLAGLNEQFF. CDR3 DNA: TGTGCCATCAGTGAGAGCGGGGGCGGACTAGCGGGTCTAAATGAGCAGTTCTTC.

The gene calls are TRBV4-2 and TRBJ2-1, with a possible D match to TRBD1 (6 bases). V was shortened by 4 bases and J by 2 bases, with 9 bases between the two germline ends. The CDR3 is made up of 14 amino acids. In germline, CDR1 is LGHNA, CDR2 YNFKEQ. CDR3 loop: CASSLTGTYNEQFF. The CDR3 DNA is TGTGCCAGCAGCCTCACAGGGACCTACAATGAGCAGTTCTTC.

The chain uses TRBV25-1 and TRBJ2-3; D possibly corresponds to TRBD1 (6 bases). The V and J ends lost 5 bases and 1 base respectively, with 10 bases between them. Germline CDR1 reads MGHDK; CDR2 reads SYGVNS. The CDR3 sequence is 14 residues long. CDR3 bases: TGTGCCAGCAGTATCCCAGGGGGCACAGATACGCAGTATTTT. Residues: CASSIPGGTDTQYF.